This T cell receptor (beta chain) originates from a study of shared clonotypes between healthy human individuals. Study observations and caveats: Generation probabilities were higher for clonotypes shared across all four sorted-subset donors than for unshared ones.

Generated by immunoSEQ multiplex PCR, the TCRdb table keeps only in-frame clones and is missing some. The table records roughly 1,100,000 clones, about 70% of them present only once. Of note for this clone: What it recognizes is unknown.

The specimen was memory CD4+ T cells sorted from blood. Subset specified: CD45RA-negative fraction. The receptor was isolated from a man aged 18 to 30 in good health.

CDR3 sequence: CASSRDREQYF. In nucleotides, the CDR3 is TGTGCCAGCAGCCGAGATCGGGAGCAGTACTTC. J is TRBJ2-7 and V is TRBV2; no reliable D call. The length of the CDR3 is 11 residues. With 6 bases removed from V and 7 bases from J, the gap between germline ends came to 10 bases. The germline V gene has CDR1 SNHLY and CDR2 FYNNEI.